A selection of T cell receptor beta chains follows, all from one sample in a study of T-cell reconstitution after alpha-beta-depleted transplantation in children. TCRdb ran MiXCR on the PCR reads and lists one entry per CDR3 protein. The repertoire holds more than 120,000 distinct CDR3 sequences, with around 8.8% as singletons. This specimen consisted of PBMCs, mostly from graft donor cells, obtained 180 days after TCRalphabeta/CD19-depleted stem cell transplant. The source of these receptors is a female patient aged 2-15 years who had a stem cell transplant for congenital amegakaryocytic thrombocytopenia, so the T cells may come from the graft donor. CDR3s include the opening cysteine and the closing phenylalanine or tryptophan. A D gene is named only where the DNA matches it firmly. Expanded clones are given a class, and other clones once, few, many or no size at all.

d_gene: TRBD1
v_gene: TRBV5-1
j_gene: TRBJ1-5
abundance: many
CDR3nt: TGCGCCAGCAGCTTGGTTCCAGGGGGCGGCAATCAGCCCCAGCATTTT
CDR3aa: CASSLVPGGGNQPQHF

d_gene: NA
v_gene: TRBV6-5
j_gene: TRBJ1-4
abundance: many
CDR3nt: TGTGCCAGCAGTTACCGGCAGACAGCCCTTAATGAAAAACTGTTTTTT
CDR3aa: CASSYRQTALNEKLFF

d_gene: TRBD2
v_gene: TRBV20-1
j_gene: TRBJ2-1
abundance: NA
CDR3nt: TGCAGTGCTAGGAGCGGGAGGGTAAATGAGCAGTTCTTC
CDR3aa: CSARSGRVNEQFF

d_gene: NA
v_gene: TRBV20-1
j_gene: TRBJ2-1
abundance: many
CDR3nt: TGCAGTGCTGTTGCTTGGGCGGGTGAGCAGTTCTTC
CDR3aa: CSAVAWAGEQFF

d_gene: NA
v_gene: TRBV6-4
j_gene: TRBJ2-2
abundance: many
CDR3nt: TGTGCCAGCAGCTCCGGACAAACCGGGGAGCTGTTTTTT
CDR3aa: CASSSGQTGELFF

d_gene: TRBD2
v_gene: TRBV7-2
j_gene: TRBJ2-1
abundance: NA
CDR3nt: TGTGCCAGCAGCGTAACTAGCGGGGTCTACAATGAGCAGTTCTTC
CDR3aa: CASSVTSGVYNEQFF

d_gene: TRBD1
v_gene: TRBV24-1
j_gene: TRBJ2-6
abundance: many
CDR3nt: TGTGCCACCAGCTCCGGGACAGGGTACTCTGGGGCCAACGTCCTGACTTTC
CDR3aa: CATSSGTGYSGANVLTF

d_gene: TRBD1
v_gene: TRBV28
j_gene: TRBJ2-5
abundance: many
CDR3nt: TGTGCCAGCGTAGACGCCCGGGACAGGGCACAAGAGACCCAGTACTTC
CDR3aa: CASVDARDRAQETQYF

d_gene: NA
v_gene: TRBV6-1
j_gene: TRBJ2-2
abundance: NA
CDR3nt: TGTGCCAGCAGCCAGGCCTTGCAGGGGCACACCGGGGAGCTGTTTTTT
CDR3aa: CASSQALQGHTGELFF

d_gene: TRBD1
v_gene: TRBV20-1
j_gene: TRBJ2-7
abundance: many
CDR3nt: TGCAGTGCTCCACCTCCGACAGGGTACTACGAGCAGTACTTC
CDR3aa: CSAPPPTGYYEQYF

d_gene: NA
v_gene: TRBV5-5
j_gene: TRBJ2-2
abundance: many
CDR3nt: TGTGCCAGCAGCTTTGGCTCGAACACCGGGGAGCTGTTTTTT
CDR3aa: CASSFGSNTGELFF

d_gene: TRBD2
v_gene: TRBV5-1
j_gene: TRBJ2-1
abundance: many
CDR3nt: TGCGCCAGCAGTTCTCTAGCGGGACCTAACGGGGAGCAGTTCTTC
CDR3aa: CASSSLAGPNGEQFF

d_gene: NA
v_gene: TRBV19
j_gene: TRBJ2-4
abundance: NA
CDR3nt: TGTGCCAGTAGCCCTGACCGTGGCATTCAGTACTTC
CDR3aa: CASSPDRGIQYF

d_gene: NA
v_gene: TRBV5-1
j_gene: TRBJ2-1
abundance: many
CDR3nt: TGCGCCAGCAGCTTGGACGGGACCGGCTACAATGAGCAGTTCTTC
CDR3aa: CASSLDGTGYNEQFF

d_gene: NA
v_gene: TRBV20-1
j_gene: TRBJ2-2
abundance: few
CDR3nt: TGCAGTGCTAGAGTCAGTACGAACACCGGGGAGCTGTTTTTT
CDR3aa: CSARVSTNTGELFF

d_gene: TRBD1
v_gene: TRBV10-3
j_gene: TRBJ2-3
abundance: many
CDR3nt: TGTGCCATCAGCAAGGATTCAGGGGGCGCTTTATCCAGCACAGATACGCAGTATTTT
CDR3aa: CAISKDSGGALSSTDTQYF

d_gene: TRBD2
v_gene: TRBV5-1
j_gene: TRBJ2-3
abundance: NA
CDR3nt: TGCGCCAGCAGCTTGATGGTAGCGGGAGGCACAGATACGCAGTATTTT
CDR3aa: CASSLMVAGGTDTQYF

d_gene: NA
v_gene: TRBV12-3/TRBV12-4
j_gene: TRBJ1-2
abundance: once
CDR3nt: TGTGCCAGCAGTTTTGTGGTGAACTATGGCTACACCTTC
CDR3aa: CASSFVVNYGYTF

d_gene: NA
v_gene: TRBV12-3/TRBV12-4
j_gene: TRBJ1-6
abundance: few
CDR3nt: TGTGCCAGCAGTTTGACCACCTATAATTCACCCCTCCACTTT
CDR3aa: CASSLTTYNSPLHF

d_gene: TRBD1
v_gene: TRBV5-1
j_gene: TRBJ2-6
abundance: NA
CDR3nt: TGCGCCAGCAGCTTGGTTCCAGGGGGCCGTGGGGCCAACGGCCTGACTTTC
CDR3aa: CASSLVPGGRGANGLTF

d_gene: NA
v_gene: TRBV6-1
j_gene: TRBJ1-1
abundance: many
CDR3nt: TGTGCCAGCAGTGAAGCGCGGGGGGCGCACACTGAAGCTTTCTTT
CDR3aa: CASSEARGAHTEAFF

d_gene: TRBD2
v_gene: TRBV9
j_gene: TRBJ2-1
abundance: many
CDR3nt: TGTGCCAGCAGCGTAGATGGTAGCGGGATCTATGAGCAGTTCTTC
CDR3aa: CASSVDGSGIYEQFF

d_gene: NA
v_gene: TRBV20-1
j_gene: TRBJ2-4
abundance: many
CDR3nt: TGCAGTGCTAGAGATCGGTTAGCGCCAGCCAAAAACATTCAGTACTTC
CDR3aa: CSARDRLAPAKNIQYF

d_gene: TRBD2
v_gene: TRBV2
j_gene: TRBJ2-7
abundance: NA
CDR3nt: TGTGCCAGCAGTTGGCTGACTAGCGGGCCAAGCTCCTACGAGCAGTACTTC
CDR3aa: CASSWLTSGPSSYEQYF

d_gene: TRBD1
v_gene: TRBV6-2/TRBV6-3
j_gene: TRBJ1-3
abundance: many
CDR3nt: TGTGCCAGCAGTATCCTACAGGGGCACTCTGGAAACACCATATATTTT
CDR3aa: CASSILQGHSGNTIYF

d_gene: NA
v_gene: TRBV20-1
j_gene: TRBJ2-1
abundance: many
CDR3nt: TGCAGTGCTAGAGCTAAGAGCTCCTACAATGAGCAGTTCTTC
CDR3aa: CSARAKSSYNEQFF

d_gene: TRBD1
v_gene: TRBV5-1
j_gene: TRBJ1-1
abundance: NA
CDR3nt: TGCGCCAGCGGTACCGGGACAGAGAACACTGAAGCTTTCTTT
CDR3aa: CASGTGTENTEAFF

d_gene: NA
v_gene: TRBV15
j_gene: TRBJ2-5
abundance: many
CDR3nt: TGTGCCACCGTGGGGCAGGGCGAGACCCAGTACTTC
CDR3aa: CATVGQGETQYF

d_gene: TRBD2
v_gene: TRBV7-2
j_gene: TRBJ2-7
abundance: few
CDR3nt: TGTGCCAGCAGCCTCCGGGGGGGGACTAGCAGAAACTACGAGCAGTACTTC
CDR3aa: CASSLRGGTSRNYEQYF

d_gene: TRBD1
v_gene: TRBV5-1
j_gene: TRBJ1-6
abundance: many
CDR3nt: TGCGCCAGCAGGATTGGGACGGACAGGAGGAATTCACCCCTCCACTTT
CDR3aa: CASRIGTDRRNSPLHF

d_gene: NA
v_gene: TRBV12-3/TRBV12-4
j_gene: TRBJ2-7
abundance: many
CDR3nt: TGTGCCAGCAGTTTAAAAAGTAGCTACGAGCAGTACTTC
CDR3aa: CASSLKSSYEQYF

d_gene: NA
v_gene: TRBV20-1
j_gene: TRBJ1-3
abundance: many
CDR3nt: TGCAGTGCTAGGCCAGGGGGAAACACCATATATTTT
CDR3aa: CSARPGGNTIYF

d_gene: NA
v_gene: TRBV4-2
j_gene: TRBJ1-2
abundance: NA
CDR3nt: TGTGCCAGCAGCCAAGAACAGGCTTTAGCTAACTATGGCTACACCTTC
CDR3aa: CASSQEQALANYGYTF

d_gene: NA
v_gene: TRBV3-1
j_gene: TRBJ2-5
abundance: many
CDR3nt: TGTGCCAGCAGCCCCGGAACCTTAGCGGTACAAGAGACCCAGTACTTC
CDR3aa: CASSPGTLAVQETQYF

d_gene: NA
v_gene: TRBV18
j_gene: TRBJ2-7
abundance: NA
CDR3nt: TGTGCCAGCTCACCACCGGGACTTTACCAAGGGCAGTACTTC
CDR3aa: CASSPPGLYQGQYF

d_gene: TRBD1
v_gene: TRBV4-1
j_gene: TRBJ2-7
abundance: many
CDR3nt: TGCGCCAGCAGCCCCCGGACAGGGATCGCCTACGAGCAGTACTTC
CDR3aa: CASSPRTGIAYEQYF

d_gene: TRBD1
v_gene: TRBV27
j_gene: TRBJ1-5
abundance: many
CDR3nt: TGTGCCAGTTCCCAGGGGGCAGGACTTCTTCAGCCCCAGCATTTT
CDR3aa: CASSQGAGLLQPQHF

d_gene: NA
v_gene: TRBV5-1
j_gene: TRBJ2-1
abundance: few
CDR3nt: TGCGCCAGCAGCTTGGCCTACTTCCAGGGGTATGAGCAGTTCTTC
CDR3aa: CASSLAYFQGYEQFF

d_gene: TRBD2
v_gene: TRBV11-2
j_gene: TRBJ2-1
abundance: few
CDR3nt: TGTGCCAGCAGCTTAACTAGCGGGGGGCACAATGAGCAGTTCTTC
CDR3aa: CASSLTSGGHNEQFF

d_gene: NA
v_gene: TRBV5-1
j_gene: TRBJ2-1
abundance: many
CDR3nt: TGCGCCAGCAGCTTGGAGTTGGGATTCAATGAGCAGTTCTTC
CDR3aa: CASSLELGFNEQFF

d_gene: NA
v_gene: TRBV20-1
j_gene: TRBJ2-2
abundance: NA
CDR3nt: TGCAGTGCTAGAGCCCCCGACCCCGGGGAGCTGTTTTTT
CDR3aa: CSARAPDPGELFF

d_gene: TRBD2
v_gene: TRBV6-1
j_gene: TRBJ2-3
abundance: many
CDR3nt: TGTGCCGCCAGACTAGCGTGGTTCACAGATACGCAGTATTTT
CDR3aa: CAARLAWFTDTQYF

d_gene: NA
v_gene: TRBV29-1
j_gene: TRBJ2-7
abundance: NA
CDR3nt: TGCAGCGTGGGGGATAACGAGCAGTACTTC
CDR3aa: CSVGDNEQYF

d_gene: NA
v_gene: TRBV7-9
j_gene: TRBJ1-3
abundance: NA
CDR3nt: TGTGCCAGCAGCTTAGGCCTGGCTGGAAACACCATATATTTT
CDR3aa: CASSLGLAGNTIYF

d_gene: NA
v_gene: TRBV10-1
j_gene: TRBJ2-1
abundance: many
CDR3nt: TGCGCCAGCAGTGAGACCCGACCTAACACCTACAATGAGCAGTTCTTC
CDR3aa: CASSETRPNTYNEQFF

d_gene: TRBD2
v_gene: TRBV20-1
j_gene: TRBJ2-1
abundance: few
CDR3nt: TGCAGTGCTAGAGATTTCAGCGGGAGGGCCAATGAGCAGTTCTTC
CDR3aa: CSARDFSGRANEQFF

d_gene: TRBD1
v_gene: TRBV7-9
j_gene: TRBJ2-7
abundance: many
CDR3nt: TGTGCCAGCAGGGAGGACAGGGCCTACGAGCAGTACTTC
CDR3aa: CASREDRAYEQYF

d_gene: NA
v_gene: TRBV5-1
j_gene: TRBJ2-1
abundance: many
CDR3nt: TGCGCCAGCAGTATCCCTGCCGGATACAATGAGCAGTTCTTC
CDR3aa: CASSIPAGYNEQFF

d_gene: TRBD1
v_gene: TRBV5-5
j_gene: TRBJ2-1
abundance: many
CDR3nt: TGTGCCAGCAGCGTCCAGGACAGGGGTGTCCATGAGCAGTTCTTC
CDR3aa: CASSVQDRGVHEQFF

d_gene: NA
v_gene: TRBV15
j_gene: TRBJ2-7
abundance: many
CDR3nt: TGTGCCACCAGCAGAGTAGGCTACGAGCAGTACTTC
CDR3aa: CATSRVGYEQYF

d_gene: NA
v_gene: TRBV20-1
j_gene: TRBJ2-2
abundance: NA
CDR3nt: TGCAGTGCTGGGGTGGGGGGACACGGCACCGGGGAGCTGTTTTTT
CDR3aa: CSAGVGGHGTGELFF

d_gene: NA
v_gene: TRBV28
j_gene: TRBJ2-7
abundance: many
CDR3nt: TGTGCCAGCAGTTTATGGGGCAGCTACGAGCAGTACTTC
CDR3aa: CASSLWGSYEQYF

d_gene: NA
v_gene: TRBV5-5
j_gene: TRBJ1-1
abundance: many
CDR3nt: TGTGCCAGCAGCTTCAACAGGCCTGGGGGAAACACTGAAGCTTTCTTT
CDR3aa: CASSFNRPGGNTEAFF